A single sample is the source of the 20 T cell receptor beta chains below, sequenced in a study of sequential checkpoint blockade in melanoma. As to treatment: randomized to nivolumab then ipilimumab (arm A) or the reverse (arm B). Clones were read by immunoSEQ multiplex PCR, and TCRdb kept only the in-frame ones, dropping some. Of around 19,000 clones in the sample, approximately 27% were seen once. The source was tumor tissue (inferred from file names), collected from a patient given nivolumab and ipilimumab in sequence. The receptor set was obtained from a human donor with melanoma.

This clone showed up just once. The chain combines TRBV14 with TRBJ2-3, with a possible D match to TRBD2 (5 bases). Between the trimmed V and J ends, which lost 1 base and 5 bases, there was a span of 13 bases. The CDR3 has 15 amino acids. Germline V gene lookup returns CDR1 SGHDN and CDR2 FVKESK. The DNA for the CDR3 is TGTGCCAGCAGCCAAGGGGTTTGGGCGGGAGATACGCAGTATTTT. Encoded protein: CASSQGVWAGDTQYF. The full variable domain, completed using reference TRBV14 and TRBJ2-3, is EAGVTQFPSHSVIEKGQTVTLRCDPISGHDNLYWYRRVMGKEIKFLLHFVKESKQDESGMPNNRFLAERTGGTYSTLKVQPAELEDSGVYFCASSQGVWAGDTQYFGPGTRLTVL.

This clone is medium-sized by share. The J gene is TRBJ1-2, the V gene TRBV9; D gene ambiguous. Germline CDR1 reads SGDLS; CDR2 reads YYNGEE. V gave up 4 bases and J gave up 6 bases, with 22 bases separating them. The CDR3 extends over 16 amino acids. CDR3 protein: CASSSPWWTGKDGYTF. The CDR3 DNA reads TGTGCCAGCAGCTCCCCCTGGTGGACCGGGAAGGATGGCTACACCTTC. The variable domain in full, completed from reference TRBV9 and TRBJ1-2, reads DSGVTQTPKHLITATGQRVTLRCSPRSGDLSVYWYQQSLDQGLQFLIQYYNGEERAKGNILERFSAQQFPDLHSELNLSSLELGDSALYFCASSSPWWTGKDGYTFGSGTRLTVV.

This chain connects TRBV10-3 to TRBJ2-7; 10 bases map to TRBD2. CDR1 is ENHRY, CDR2 SYGVKD, per germline. The CDR3 covers 16 residues. Losses at the gene ends were 10 bases for V and 9 bases for J; bases not matched to a gene: 21. CDR3 coding DNA: TGTGCCACCACCCGAAGGAGAGCGGGGGGGCCCTCTCGGCAGTACTTC. It yields the protein CATTRRRAGGPSRQYF.

V and J are TRBV28 and TRBJ1-1; 8 nucleotides line up with TRBD1. Germline CDR1 MDHEN, CDR2 SYDVKM. V trimming: 7 bases; J trimming: 3 bases; junction bases outside the gene matches: 13. The CDR3 spans 16 residues. Written as DNA, the CDR3 is TGTGCCAGCAAGGGCCAGGGGGCGGGATTGGACACTGAAGCTTTCTTT. It translates to CASKGQGAGLDTEAFF.

This clone was counted a few times. In DNA, the CDR3 is TGTGCCAGCACCGAAGGGAGACAGCCCCAGCATTTT. Its translation: CASTEGRQPQHF. The genes are TRBV2 and TRBJ1-5; D gene unclear. The CDR3 has 12 residues. Germline V lookup: CDR1 SNHLY, CDR2 FYNNEI. Trimming removed 7 bases at V and 7 bases at J, with 11 bases between.

The chain combines TRBV6-8 with TRBJ2-7; D might be TRBD1 (6 bases). V was cut by 7 bases and J by 3 bases, with 10 bases left in between. Germline V gene sequence: CDR1 MNHGY, CDR2 SAAAGT. The CDR3 loop spans 12 amino acids. CDR3 in DNA: TGTGCCAGCACCTGGGACAACTACGAGCAGTACTTC. This gives the protein CASTWDNYEQYF.

The chain employs TRBV10-3 and TRBJ2-7; D possibly corresponds to TRBD1 (6 bases). V lost 10 bases, J lost 3 bases, and 22 bases lay in between. The CDR3 contains 15 residues. Per germline, CDR1 ENHRY and CDR2 SYGVKD. CDR3 sequence (DNA): TGTGCCAGCAGCGAGGGGGTATTAAGCATCTACGAGCAGTACTTC. Protein sequence: CASSEGVLSIYEQYF.

A few counts support this clone. The gene calls are TRBV28 and TRBJ2-1; 9 bases are shared with TRBD2. Germline V lookup: CDR1 MDHEN, CDR2 SYDVKM. This CDR3 spans 16 amino acids. The V gene end was trimmed by 6 bases and the J gene end by 5 bases; junction bases not matched to a gene: 11. The CDR3 region is CASRLGSGRSNNEQFF. Here the CDR3 DNA reads TGTGCCAGCAGATTAGGAAGCGGGAGGTCTAACAATGAGCAGTTCTTC. Combining the CDR3 with reference TRBV28 and TRBJ2-1 gives the whole variable domain DVKVTQSSRYLVKRTGEKVFLECVQDMDHENMFWYRQDPGLGLRLIYFSYDVKMKEKGDIPEGYSVSREKKERFSLILESASTNQTSMYLCASRLGSGRSNNEQFFGPGTRLTVL.

This clone turned up a few times. The V gene is TRBV9, the J gene TRBJ1-1; 7 nucleotides match TRBD1. V shed 2 bases and J 0 bases; nucleotides not matched to a gene: 4. Germline lookup yields CDR1 SGDLS and CDR2 YYNGEE. The CDR3 is 15 amino acids. The CDR3 nucleotides read TGTGCCAGCAGCGTGTTAGGGGGCCTGAACACTGAAGCTTTCTTT. It codes for CASSVLGGLNTEAFF.

In its sample, this clone was seen many times. The rearrangement joins TRBV7-6 to TRBJ2-2; no firm D call. V lost 2 bases to trimming and J lost 1 base, with 5 bases between them. CDR3 length: 14 amino acids. In germline, CDR1 is SGHVS, CDR2 FNYEAQ. CDR3 residues: CASSLSLNTGELFF. The CDR3 bases are TGTGCCAGCAGCTTATCCCTGAACACCGGGGAGCTGTTTTTT.

The rearrangement links TRBV30 to TRBJ1-1; D gene uncertain. The CDR3 totals 11 residues. Trimming removed 1 base from V and 8 bases from J, with 8 bases in between. Germline CDR1 is GTSNPN and CDR2 is SVGIG (reference sequence). The CDR3 DNA follows: TGTGCCTGGAGTGCGACTTGGGAAGCTTTCTTT. Translating gives CAWSATWEAFF.

The chain uses TRBV19 and TRBJ1-5; D is undetermined. The CDR3 runs 16 residues. Trimming shortened V by 3 bases and J by 6 bases, and 18 bases separated the two germline ends. Germline assignment: CDR1 LNHDA and CDR2 SQIVND (reference sequence). This chain's CDR3 is CASSITSRAASQPQHF. CDR3 nucleotides: TGTGCCAGTAGTATTACGTCGAGGGCTGCCAGTCAGCCCCAGCATTTT.

The table lists this clone with a few counts. The V call is TRBV11-1, the J call TRBJ2-2; no firm D call. Per the germline V gene, CDR1 is SGHAT and CDR2 is FQDESV (reference sequence). Trimming took 5 bases from V and 4 from J, leaving 11 bases between them. The CDR3 length is 14 residues. The CDR3 DNA sequence: TGTGCCAGCAGCCCAGCATACGGCACCGGGGAGCTGTTTTTT. This encodes CASSPAYGTGELFF.

The chain couples TRBV11-1 to TRBJ2-1, with D possibly TRBD2 on 7 matching bases. CDR3 length: 15 residues. Trimming took 5 bases from V and 5 from J, leaving 16 bases between them. Per the germline V gene, CDR1 is SGHAT and CDR2 is FQDESV (reference sequence). Here the CDR3 DNA reads TGTGCCAGCAGCCGGGGGGCCGAGCTGCACAATGAGCAGTTCTTC. As protein: CASSRGAELHNEQFF.

This clone was detected a few times. V gene TRBV6-8 combines with J gene TRBJ2-1, with D perhaps given as TRBD1 or TRBD2 (5 bases each). The CDR3 has 15 amino acids. V lost 6 bases, J lost 5 bases, and 17 bases lay in between. Germline V lookup: CDR1 MNHGY, CDR2 SAAAGT. As DNA, the CDR3 is TGTGCCAGCAGCCGGGACCGACTTAGCCACAATGAGCAGTTCTTC. Protein sequence: CASSRDRLSHNEQFF.

The sample holds a few counts of this clone. The gene calls are TRBV19 and TRBJ2-5; possibly TRBD2 for D (5 bases). V was cut by 8 bases and J by 5 bases, with 15 bases left in between. Germline CDR1 reads LNHDA; CDR2 reads SQIVND (reference sequence). The CDR3 is 13 residues long. The CDR3 loop is CASRAGSVETQYF. The CDR3 bases are TGTGCCAGTCGCGCCGGTAGCGTGGAGACCCAGTACTTC. Drawing the rest from reference TRBV19 and TRBJ2-5, the complete variable domain is DGGITQSPKYLFRKEGQNVTLSCEQNLNHDAMYWYRQDPGQGLRLIYYSQIVNDFQKGDIAEGYSVSREKKESFPLTVTSAQKNPTAFYLCASRAGSVETQYFGPGTRLLVL.

There are a few counts of this clone. The rearrangement joins TRBV6-1 to TRBJ1-4, with D perhaps TRBD1 (6 bases). V lost 0 bases and J lost 8, with 16 bases in between. The germline V gene has CDR1 MNHNS and CDR2 SASEGT. This CDR3 spans 16 amino acids. The CDR3 nucleotides are TGTGCCAGCAGTGAAGCGGGCAGGGGCCTTGGGGAAAAACTGTTTTTT. Amino acid sequence: CASSEAGRGLGEKLFF.

This clone was detected a few times. This sequence joins TRBV12-2 and TRBJ1-2. TRBV12-2 is marked as a pseudogene. The CDR3 sequence is 15 residues long. CDR3 coding DNA: TGTGCAAGTCGCTTAGTATATGGTCCGGTCTATGGCTACACCTTC. Residues: CASRLVYGPVYGYTF.

V usage is TRBV18 and J usage is TRBJ1-1; TRBD1 agrees at 8 bases. The CDR3 extends over 17 amino acids. From germline, CDR1 is KGHSH and CDR2 LQKENI. V lost 3 bases to trimming and J lost 4 bases; unmatched junction nucleotides: 13. The CDR3 DNA sequence: TGTGCCAGCTCACCCCAGCAGGGGGCTGTTTTTCGCACTGAAGCTTTCTTT. This gives the protein CASSPQQGAVFRTEAFF.

The CDR3 DNA reads TGTGCCAGCTCACCACAAACACAGGGGGCTGCTTTCTTT. Translating gives CASSPQTQGAAFF. V gene TRBV18 combines with J gene TRBJ1-1; TRBD1 agrees at 9 bases. Per germline, CDR1 KGHSH and CDR2 LQKENI. The CDR3 is 13 residues long. V trimming: 1 base; J trimming: 11 bases; junction bases outside the gene matches: 5.